Here is one TCR beta chain with its context. This CDR3 has 14 residues. Germline V gives CDR1 SEHNR, CDR2 FQNEAQ (reference sequence). V was clipped by 5 bases and J by 0 bases; unmatched bases: 3. The source of the sample is a study of blood T cell repertoires in COVID-19. Study at large: Samples taken during acute and convalescent COVID-19 were collected in the United States, Italy and Spain. T cells, B-cell-depleted T cells, or PBMCs supplied cDNA or gDNA.

How the authors handled the data: It was from reference gene primer amplification that nucleated cell counts were estimated. The repertoire was sequenced with immunoSEQ multiplex PCR; TCRdb's copy has only in-frame clones and lacks some. That table is the source of V, J and clone size, and D and trimming were worked out from the DNA. In the table there are a few hundred thousand clones, around 90% of which are singletons. This TCR was recovered from a man aged 18 to 30 with active or convalescent COVID-19. Sample: peripheral blood. The chain recombines TRBV7-9 with TRBJ1-1, with 7 bases identical to TRBD1. The CDR3 spells CASSQGQMNTEAFF. CDR3 nucleotide sequence: TGTGCCAGCAGCCAGGGACAGATGAACACTGAAGCTTTCTTT.